A selection of T cell receptor beta chains follows, all from one sample in a study of beta chain features in type 1 diabetes. Assay used: immunoSEQ multiplex PCR; TCRdb lists only in-frame clones, some missing. The repertoire holds under 850,000 clones, with 13% as singletons. Sample: naive CD4+ T cells from blood. The receptors stem from a man younger than 35 with type 1 diabetes. The CDR3 runs from the conserved cysteine through the conserved F or W. The D gene is left open where the match is weak. Not every row has a clone size; where given, it reads once, few, many or a size class.

few	TRBV10-3	-	TRBJ1-5	TGTGCCATCAGTGAGTCCGGAGGACCCGCAGGACAGCCCCAGCATTTT	CAISESGGPAGQPQHF
-	TRBV5-4	TRBD2	TRBJ2-5	TGTGCCAGCAGCTTGGGGCTAGCGGGGGGGATATTGTACCAAGAGACCCAGTACTTC	CASSLGLAGGILYQETQYF
-	TRBV23-1	TRBD1	TRBJ1-1	TGCGCCAGCAGTTTAAACAGGGGGCGCGAGACTGAAGCTTTCTTT	CASSLNRGRETEAFF
-	TRBV7-9	TRBD1	TRBJ1-2	TGTGCCAGCAGCTCACAGTACAGGGGAAGTAATGGCTACACCTTC	CASSSQYRGSNGYTF
-	TRBV4-2	TRBD2	TRBJ2-3	TGTGCCAGCAGCCAAGATGGTCCTAGCGGGGACTCTCAGCAGTATTTT	CASSQDGPSGDSQQYF
-	TRBV7-2	TRBD1	TRBJ2-7	TGTGCCAGCAGCTTCGGAGACAGGGCCTACGAGCAGTACTTC	CASSFGDRAYEQYF
-	TRBV18	TRBD2	TRBJ2-1	TGTGCCAGCTCAGCGACTAGCGGGCGGCGCAATGAGCAGTTCTTC	CASSATSGRRNEQFF
few	TRBV2	TRBD1	TRBJ1-1	TGTGCCAGCAGCGTACAGGGGTTCGAGAACACTGAAGCTTTCTTT	CASSVQGFENTEAFF
few	TRBV28	-	TRBJ2-7	TGTGCCAGCACCGGCCCGGTGCCCTACGAGCAGTACTTC	CASTGPVPYEQYF
few	TRBV4-1	-	TRBJ1-6	TGCGCCAGCAGCCAAGACTCCAGAAGCTCCTATAATTCACCCCTCCACTTT	CASSQDSRSSYNSPLHF
-	TRBV5-4	-	TRBJ1-5	TGTGCCAGCAGCCAAACCTCACCAGGGGATCAGCCCCAGCATTTT	CASSQTSPGDQPQHF
few	TRBV7-2	-	TRBJ2-5	TGTGCCAGCAGCTTGTCAGGGACTCGGCGAGAGACCCAGTACTTC	CASSLSGTRRETQYF
-	TRBV19	-	TRBJ2-6	TGTGCCAGTAGTATGGTCTGGTCGGGTGGGGCCAACGTCCTGACTTTC	CASSMVWSGGANVLTF
few	TRBV19	-	TRBJ1-1	TGTGCCACCAGAGACAGAGTGAACACTGAAGCTTTCTTT	CATRDRVNTEAFF
many	TRBV18	-	TRBJ1-5	TGTGCCAGCTCACCACAGGATAGCAATCAGCCCCAGCATTTT	CASSPQDSNQPQHF
few	TRBV29-1	-	TRBJ1-1	TGCAGCTCCAGGATGGCGAACACTGAAGCTTTCTTT	CSSRMANTEAFF
-	TRBV15	TRBD1	TRBJ2-5	TGTGCCACCAGCAGAGACTCACCCCTGACAGGGAGCCAAGAGACCCAGTACTTC	CATSRDSPLTGSQETQYF
few	TRBV5-4	-	TRBJ1-4	TGTGCCAGCAGCTCCGAGTATCACAGTAATGAAAAACTGTTTTTT	CASSSEYHSNEKLFF
few	TRBV30	-	TRBJ2-2	TGTGCCTGGAGTGTGTACAGGGACGCGAACACCGGGGAGCTGTTTTTT	CAWSVYRDANTGELFF
few	TRBV10-3	TRBD1	TRBJ2-1	TGTGCCATCAGTGATCACCTCACAGGGGCCGGTGAGCAGTTCTTC	CAISDHLTGAGEQFF
-	TRBV14	-	TRBJ1-2	TGTGCCAGCAGCCAAACGGTCAGGGCCAACTATGGCTACACCTTC	CASSQTVRANYGYTF
few	TRBV4-1	TRBD1	TRBJ2-7	TGCGCCAGCAGCCAAGAAGGGCAGGGGGTCTACGAGCAGTACTTC	CASSQEGQGVYEQYF
few	TRBV6-5	-	TRBJ1-2	TGTGCCAGCAGTTACTCGGGGGATGGCTACACCTTC	CASSYSGDGYTF
-	TRBV7-3	TRBD1	TRBJ1-4	TGTGCCAGCAGCTCGACAGGGCGGCCTAATGAAAAACTGTTTTTT	CASSSTGRPNEKLFF
few	TRBV27	-	TRBJ1-1	TGTGCCAGCAGTTTAGAAGGGGCACGGACTGAAGCTTTCTTT	CASSLEGARTEAFF
-	TRBV10-3	-	TRBJ2-3	TGTGCCATCAGTGCAGAGTCCTCCACAGATACGCAGTATTTT	CAISAESSTDTQYF
few	TRBV5-4	-	TRBJ2-1	TGTGCCAGCAGCCAGGCAGGGTTTAATGAGCAGTTCTTC	CASSQAGFNEQFF
-	TRBV4-2	-	TRBJ1-5	TGTGCCAGCAGCCAAGATTTAGGGCAGGGGCGTCAGCCCCAGCATTTT	CASSQDLGQGRQPQHF
-	TRBV29-1	-	TRBJ2-2	TGCAGCGTTGTGGGGAAATTCACCGGGGAGCTGTTTTTT	CSVVGKFTGELFF
-	TRBV2	-	TRBJ1-2	TGTGCCAGCAGTGGGGGAGGGTATGGCTACACCTTC	CASSGGGYGYTF
-	TRBV10-3	-	TRBJ2-1	TGTGCCATCAGTGAGTTCCAGAGCTCCTACAATGAGCAGTTCTTC	CAISEFQSSYNEQFF
-	TRBV19	-	TRBJ2-3	TGTGCCAGTAGTATTACAGGTGTAACCTCTAGCACAGATACGCAGTATTTT	CASSITGVTSSTDTQYF
-	TRBV6-5	-	TRBJ1-6	TGTGCCAGCAGCGTAGGAGGGGGTTTCAGGTCACCCCTCCACTTT	CASSVGGGFRSPLHF
-	TRBV30	-	TRBJ1-2	TGTGCCTGGAGTGTACGTAGAAGTGGCTATGGCTACACCTTC	CAWSVRRSGYGYTF
few	TRBV10-3	TRBD2	TRBJ2-3	TGTGCCATCAGAGATCAGCGGGGAGGCACAGATACGCAGTATTTT	CAIRDQRGGTDTQYF
few	TRBV10-3	-	TRBJ2-7	TGTGCCATCAGTGGGGGATCTTACGAGCAGTACTTC	CAISGGSYEQYF
-	TRBV18	-	TRBJ1-6	TGTGCCAGCTCACCATCCTTTCTGAATCCCTATAATTCACCCCTCCACTTT	CASSPSFLNPYNSPLHF
few	TRBV4-1	TRBD1	TRBJ2-7	TGCGCCAGCAGCCACCTTAACCTTAGGGGACAGGGGAATTACGAGCAGTACTTC	CASSHLNLRGQGNYEQYF
-	TRBV5-1	-	TRBJ2-6	TGCGCCAGCACACCCACAGGTTATGGGGCCAACGTCCTGACTTTC	CASTPTGYGANVLTF
-	TRBV28	TRBD1	TRBJ2-3	TGTGCCAGCAGTTCCGGGACAGGGGGCAGCACAGATACGCAGTATTTT	CASSSGTGGSTDTQYF
-	TRBV28	TRBD1	TRBJ1-4	TGTGCCAGCCTTCCCGGGACAGATAATGAAAAACTGTTTTTT	CASLPGTDNEKLFF
-	TRBV2	-	TRBJ2-1	TGTGCCACCAGCCGGGGGAACAATGAGCAGTTCTTC	CATSRGNNEQFF
few	TRBV9	-	TRBJ2-1	TGTGCCAGCAGCGTAGGGGGTTGGAGCTCCTACAATGAGCAGTTCTTC	CASSVGGWSSYNEQFF
-	TRBV6-1	-	TRBJ2-3	TGTGCCGCACGGCAAAGGCCCAGCACAGATACGCAGTATTTT	CAARQRPSTDTQYF
-	TRBV4-1	-	TRBJ1-4	TGCGCCAGCAGCCAAGAAGGAGACCCCGGGGGGATTAATGAAAAACTGTTTTTT	CASSQEGDPGGINEKLFF
-	TRBV7-9	TRBD1	TRBJ1-2	TGTGCCAGCTCAGGACAGGGGTATAATGGCTACACCTTC	CASSGQGYNGYTF
-	TRBV5-6	TRBD2	TRBJ2-7	TGTGCCAGCAGCCGTCTGCGGGAGTCCTACGAGCAGTACTTC	CASSRLRESYEQYF
few	TRBV4-2	-	TRBJ2-5	TGTGCCAGCAGCCAAGATCCGGCAGAGACCCAGTACTTC	CASSQDPAETQYF
-	TRBV25-1	-	TRBJ1-2	TGTGCCAGCAGTGATACCGGACAGCCGGCAGGCTACACCTTC	CASSDTGQPAGYTF
few	TRBV7-9	-	TRBJ2-7	TGTGCCAGCAGCGGTCGGGACCAGACTCACTACGAGCAGTACTTC	CASSGRDQTHYEQYF
few	TRBV6-1	-	TRBJ1-2	TGTGCCAGCAGTGAAGCCCGGACGGCCAACTATGGCTACACCTTC	CASSEARTANYGYTF
-	TRBV7-2	-	TRBJ2-6	TGTGCCAGCAGCTTAGGGCCTGCGGATTCTGGGGCCAACGTCCTGACTTTC	CASSLGPADSGANVLTF
few	TRBV27	-	TRBJ2-5	TGTGCCAGCAGTTTAGCCTCCCAAGAGACCCAGTACTTC	CASSLASQETQYF
-	TRBV5-1	TRBD2	TRBJ2-3	TGCGCCAGCTCGGGACTAGCGGGAGTCACAGATACGCAGTATTTT	CASSGLAGVTDTQYF
-	TRBV20-1	-	TRBJ2-7	TGCAGTGCTAGAGAGGCGCAGTACTTC	CSAREAQYF
few	TRBV5-1	-	TRBJ2-5	TGCGCCAGCAGCTTGGGTCTCCAAGAGACCCAGTACTTC	CASSLGLQETQYF
-	TRBV30	TRBD1	TRBJ2-7	TGTGCCTGGACCCATGGACAGGGCGGCGAGCAGTACTTC	CAWTHGQGGEQYF
few	TRBV6-5	-	TRBJ2-7	TGTGCCAGCAGTTTGACCGGTAGCTCCTACGAGCAGTACTTC	CASSLTGSSYEQYF
-	TRBV28	-	TRBJ2-5	TGTGCCAGCAGCCTAGCTGGGAGACAAGAGACCCAGTACTTC	CASSLAGRQETQYF